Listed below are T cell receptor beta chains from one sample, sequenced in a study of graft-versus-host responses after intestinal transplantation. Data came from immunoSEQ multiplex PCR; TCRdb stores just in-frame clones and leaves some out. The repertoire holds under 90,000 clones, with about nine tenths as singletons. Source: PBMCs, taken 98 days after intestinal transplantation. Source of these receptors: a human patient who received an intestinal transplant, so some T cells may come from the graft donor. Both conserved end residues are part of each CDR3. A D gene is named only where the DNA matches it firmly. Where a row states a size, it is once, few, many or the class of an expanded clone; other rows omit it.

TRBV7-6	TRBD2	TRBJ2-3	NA	TGTGCCAGCAGCTTAGCGGCCACTAGCGGAAGCACAGATACGCAGTATTTT	CASSLAATSGSTDTQYF
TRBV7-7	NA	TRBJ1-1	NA	TGTGCCAGCAGCCCCCTACAGGGTTTGAACACTGAAGCTTTCTTT	CASSPLQGLNTEAFF
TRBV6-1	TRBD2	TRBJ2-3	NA	TGTGCCAGCAGTGACAGCGGACTAGCGGGGGGCTGGGATACGCAGTATTTT	CASSDSGLAGGWDTQYF
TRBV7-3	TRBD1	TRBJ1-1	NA	TGTGCCAGCAGCTTCAGGGACAGCCCGAACACTGAAGCTTTCTTT	CASSFRDSPNTEAFF
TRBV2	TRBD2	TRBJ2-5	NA	TGTGCCAGTCACCCTAGCGGGGGGGCACCAGAGACCCAGTACTTC	CASHPSGGAPETQYF
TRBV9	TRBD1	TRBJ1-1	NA	TGTGCCAGCAGCTTACAGGGGAAAACTGAAGCTTTCTTT	CASSLQGKTEAFF
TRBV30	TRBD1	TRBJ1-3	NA	TGTGCCTCGTACGCCGGAAGGGGGCGCGGAAACACCATATATTTT	CASYAGRGRGNTIYF
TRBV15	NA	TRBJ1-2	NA	TGTGCCACCAGCAGAGATGTCGGCCCAGAGACCGGCGGCTACACCTTC	CATSRDVGPETGGYTF
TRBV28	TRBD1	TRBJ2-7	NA	TGTGCCAGCAGTTTATTCAGGGGGCGCGGGTCCGAGCAGTACTTC	CASSLFRGRGSEQYF
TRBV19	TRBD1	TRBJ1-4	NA	TGTGCCAGTAGTACTCAGGGGGCGGGGGAAAAACTGTTTTTT	CASSTQGAGEKLFF
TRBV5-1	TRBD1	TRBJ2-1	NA	TGCGCCAGCAGCGAACCGACAGGGGGGAGCTACAATGAGCAGTTCTTC	CASSEPTGGSYNEQFF
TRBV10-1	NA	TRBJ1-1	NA	TGCGCCAGCAGTGGTCCGGGAGGGAACACTGAAGCTTTCTTT	CASSGPGGNTEAFF
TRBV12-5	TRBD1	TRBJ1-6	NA	TGTGCTAGTGGTTTGGGACAGGGTTCACCCCTCCACTTT	CASGLGQGSPLHF
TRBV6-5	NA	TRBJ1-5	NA	TGTGCCAGCAGTAACTCCGGGACCCCCGATCAGCCCCAGCATTTT	CASSNSGTPDQPQHF
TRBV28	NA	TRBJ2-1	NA	TGTGCCAGCAGTTCCGCGCTCGACAGAGGACGGAACAATGAGCAGTTCTTC	CASSSALDRGRNNEQFF
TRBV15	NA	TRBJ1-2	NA	TGTGCCACCAGCAGAGAACGGGGGGGGAGCTATGGCTACACCTTC	CATSRERGGSYGYTF
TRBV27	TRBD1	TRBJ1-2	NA	TGTGCCAGCAGTCTAGGACAGGGGGATGGCTACACCTTC	CASSLGQGDGYTF
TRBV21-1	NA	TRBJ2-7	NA	TGTGCCAGCAGCAAAACACCGCCCGGGGGGCCGAGGAGCTCCTACGAGCAGTACTTC	CASSKTPPGGPRSSYEQYF
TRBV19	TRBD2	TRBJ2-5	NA	TGTGCCAGTAGTAATCTAGCGGGGGGACAAGAGACCCAGTACTTC	CASSNLAGGQETQYF
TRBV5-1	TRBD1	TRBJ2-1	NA	TGCGCCAGCAGCTCCTACCGACAGGGGACGACGCACACGTACAATGAGCAGTTCTTC	CASSSYRQGTTHTYNEQFF
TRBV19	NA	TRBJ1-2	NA	TGTGCCAGTAGTGTCAGAGGTCCAGGGGATGGCTACACCTTC	CASSVRGPGDGYTF
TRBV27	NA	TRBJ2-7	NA	TGTGCCAGCAGTCCCTTAAGTAGCGGTTACGAGCAGTACTTC	CASSPLSSGYEQYF
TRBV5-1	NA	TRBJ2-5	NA	TGCGCCAGCAGCTGGGGGCTCGACGCGCAAGGGACCCAGTACTTC	CASSWGLDAQGTQYF
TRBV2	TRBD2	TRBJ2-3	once	TGTGCCAGCAGTGATAGCGGGGCTAGCACAGATACGCAGTATTTT	CASSDSGASTDTQYF
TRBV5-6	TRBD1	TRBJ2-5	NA	TGTGCCAGCAGCTTGGCTGGGACAGGGGCAGAGACCCAGTACTTC	CASSLAGTGAETQYF
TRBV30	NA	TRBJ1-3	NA	TGTGCCCGGGGAAAAGAGAACACCATATATTTT	CARGKENTIYF
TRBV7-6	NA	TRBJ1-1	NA	TGTGCCAGCAGCTTAGCCAGGGGAAGGAACACTGAAGCTTTCTTT	CASSLARGRNTEAFF
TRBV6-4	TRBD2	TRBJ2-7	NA	TGTGCCAGCAGTGAGCGGACTAGCAGCTACGAGCAGTACTTC	CASSERTSSYEQYF
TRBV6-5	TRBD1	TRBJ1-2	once	TGTGCCAGCAATCAGGGACAGATCTATGGCTACACCTTC	CASNQGQIYGYTF
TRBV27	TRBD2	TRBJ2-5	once	TGTGCCAGCAGTTTCCGCCCCTTACCGGGAGGAAAAGAGACCCAGTACTTC	CASSFRPLPGGKETQYF
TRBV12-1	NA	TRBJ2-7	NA	TGTGCCAGCAGCCCAGTTCCCGGGACTAGTTCTCCCTACGAGCAGTACTTC	CASSPVPGTSSPYEQYF
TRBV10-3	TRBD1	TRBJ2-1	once	TGTGCCATCACCGAGACCCGGGACAGGGGTTACAATGAGCAGTTCTTC	CAITETRDRGYNEQFF
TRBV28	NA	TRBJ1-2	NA	TGTGCCAGCACCCGAGACGGGGATTATTATGGCTACACCTTC	CASTRDGDYYGYTF
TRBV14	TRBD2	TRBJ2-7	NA	TGTGCCAGCAGCCCTTCTAGCGGGGACTACGAGCAGTACTTC	CASSPSSGDYEQYF
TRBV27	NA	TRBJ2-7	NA	TGTGCCAGCAGTTTATCCGGCAGAGGCGAGCAGTACTTC	CASSLSGRGEQYF